These 29 T cell receptor beta chains were sequenced from one sample in a study of T cells after yellow fever vaccination. TCRdb independently ran MiXCR on the 5' RACE reads; one entry per CDR3 protein. The sample yields approximately 510,000 distinct CDR3 sequences, around a fifth seen once. The sequences come from PBMCs, collected approximately 20 days after the first yellow fever vaccination. These receptors originate from a man younger than 35 who received the YFV17D yellow fever vaccine.

Details on this clonotype: Its ends do not fully match the called genes, so a read error is possible. V is TRBV7-9 and J is TRBJ2-7; D might be TRBD1 (5 bases). CDR1 is SEHNR and CDR2 is FQNEAQ in the germline V gene (reference sequence). This CDR3 is built from 11 residues. CDR3: CASDSSHEQYF. For the CDR3, the DNA is TGTGCCAGTGACAGCTCCCACGAGCAGTACTTC.

This clonotype was observed a few times. CDR3 in DNA: TGCGCCAGCACCGAGGGGACTAGCGGACCCTTCACAGATACGCAGTATTTT. It specifies CASTEGTSGPFTDTQYF. The chain combines TRBV5-1 with TRBJ2-3, with 11 bases fitting TRBD2. From germline, CDR1 is SGHRS and CDR2 YFSETQ. There are 17 residues in the CDR3. The V segment lost 6 bases and the J segment 2 bases; nucleotides outside the gene matches: 11.

This clonotype was counted a few times. The J gene is TRBJ1-5, the V gene TRBV12-3 or TRBV12-4; TRBD1 is a possible D gene (6 bases). Trimming cost V 5 bases and J 6 bases, with 11 bases left between them. There are 13 residues in the CDR3. The chain's CDR3 is CASSRDRRQPQHF. The CDR3 DNA sequence: TGTGCCAGCAGTCGTGACAGGCGTCAGCCCCAGCATTTT.

A few counts support this clonotype. The genes are TRBV20-1 and TRBJ2-4, with 11 bases fitting TRBD2. The CDR3 spans 14 residues. The V gene's germline CDR1 is DFQATT and CDR2 SNEGSKA (reference sequence). V shed 3 bases, J shed 7 bases, and the junction held 5 bases outside the gene matches. The CDR3 DNA follows: TGCAGTGCTAGGTTGGCTAGCGGGGGGAACATTCAGTACTTC. Encoded protein: CSARLASGGNIQYF.

This clonotype was observed a few times. The J gene is TRBJ2-1, the V gene TRBV7-3; possibly TRBD1 for D (7 bases). V was cut by 8 bases and J by 4 bases, with 15 bases left in between. The CDR3 contains 14 residues. The V gene's germline CDR1 is SGHTA and CDR2 FQGTGA. DNA for the CDR3: TGTGCCAGCTCAGGGGGGTGGGTTTACAATGAGCAGTTCTTC. Its translation: CASSGGWVYNEQFF.

This clonotype was seen repeatedly, ten times or more. The genes are TRBV5-1 and TRBJ2-2, with TRBD2 identical over 7 bases. The length of the CDR3 is 15 residues. The junction had 10 bases not matched to a gene; V was cut back by 5 bases and J by 6 bases. Germline CDR1 SGHRS, CDR2 YFSETQ. As DNA, the CDR3 is TGCGCCAGCAGGACCGGGACTACAGTTGCCGGGGAGCTGTTTTTT. Amino acids: CASRTGTTVAGELFF.

The chain carries TRBV4-1 and TRBJ1-1; TRBD1 agrees at 7 bases. V lost 2 bases, J lost 0 bases, and 6 bases stayed unmatched. The CDR3 spans 16 residues. Germline assignment: CDR1 MGHRA and CDR2 YSYEKL. The CDR3 sequence: CASSQNRQGLNTEAFF. In DNA, the CDR3 is TGCGCCAGCAGCCAAAACCGACAGGGTTTGAACACTGAAGCTTTCTTT.

This clonotype was recorded a few times. The chain joins TRBV12-3 or TRBV12-4 to TRBJ2-1; 9 positions match TRBD2. Germline trimming cut 2 bases from V and 2 bases from J; bases unmatched to any gene: 4. The CDR3 is made up of 16 amino acids. For the CDR3, the DNA is TGTGCCAGCAGTTTATCTGGCGGGGGGGCCTACAATGAGCAGTTCTTC. It specifies CASSLSGGGAYNEQFF.

This clonotype occurred a few times. The rearrangement links TRBV7-3 to TRBJ2-5; 8 bases map to TRBD1. Unmatched junction bases numbered 14, after V lost 5 bases and J lost 6 bases. CDR3 length: 16 amino acids. Germline assignment: CDR1 SGHTA and CDR2 FQGTGA. CDR3 DNA sequence: TGTGCCAGCAGCCCACCTAGGACAGGGTTTGGGCAGACCCAGTACTTC. Its protein is CASSPPRTGFGQTQYF.

This chain joins TRBV19 and TRBJ1-4, with 8 bases lining up with TRBD1. The germline V gene has CDR1 LNHDA and CDR2 SQIVND (reference sequence). Unmatched junction bases numbered 8, after V lost 5 bases and J lost 0 bases. The CDR3 length is 17 residues. This chain's CDR3 is CASSRPRQGPTNEKLFF. In DNA form, the CDR3 reads TGTGCCAGTAGTCGCCCGCGACAGGGGCCAACTAATGAAAAACTGTTTTTT.

This chain joins TRBV7-2 and TRBJ2-7; D not resolved. Germline V CDR1 and CDR2: SGHTA, FQGNSA. Between the trimmed V and J ends, which lost 2 bases and 2 bases, there was a span of 10 bases. The CDR3 length is 14 residues. For the CDR3, the DNA is TGTGCCAGCAGCTTAATTTCGGGCCCCTACGAGCAGTACTTC. This gives the protein CASSLISGPYEQYF.

V gene TRBV5-6 combines with J gene TRBJ1-2; tentatively, D is TRBD1 (6 bases). Trimming cost V 2 bases and J 7 bases, with 9 bases left between them. Per germline, CDR1 SGHDT and CDR2 YYEEEE. The CDR3 is 12 residues long. CDR3 loop: CASSFGGLGYTF. CDR3 bases: TGTGCCAGCAGCTTCGGGGGGCTTGGCTACACCTTC.

This rearrangement joins TRBV5-6 to TRBJ1-4, with D unclear. Per the germline V gene, CDR1 is SGHDT and CDR2 is YYEEEE. This CDR3 has 17 residues. V lost 4 bases to trimming and J lost 4 bases, with 20 bases between them. In nucleotides, the CDR3 is TGTGCCAGCAGCCCGCAATTAATGGGCAGGAATAATGAAAAACTGTTTTTT. It translates to CASSPQLMGRNNEKLFF.

V and J are TRBV10-3 and TRBJ2-3; 12 nucleotides align to TRBD1. V was pared by 7 bases and J by 6 bases, with 2 bases of the junction left unmatched. This CDR3 region has 13 residues. Per the germline V gene, CDR1 is ENHRY and CDR2 is SYGVKD. The CDR3 region is CAIKGQGADTQYF. The CDR3 region has the DNA TGTGCCATCAAGGGACAGGGGGCCGATACGCAGTATTTT.

The chain combines TRBV6-2 or TRBV6-3 with TRBJ1-1; a possible D gene is TRBD1 (5 bases). This CDR3 has 14 residues. V was clipped by 2 bases and J by 11 bases, with 18 bases between them. Per the germline V gene, CDR1 is MNHEY and CDR2 is SVGEGT. For the CDR3, the DNA is TGTGCCAGCAGTTACACGGAGACAGTACTCGTCGCTTTCTTT. As protein: CASSYTETVLVAFF.

The rearrangement links TRBV7-2 to TRBJ1-2, with D possibly being TRBD1 (5 bases). The CDR3 loop spans 17 amino acids. V lost 5 bases, J lost 1 base, and 20 bases lay in between. In germline, CDR1 is SGHTA, CDR2 FQGNSA. The CDR3 spells CASSATRQQAFNYGYTF. CDR3 coding DNA: TGTGCCAGCAGCGCAACAAGACAGCAAGCTTTTAACTATGGCTACACCTTC. Together with reference TRBV7-2 and TRBJ1-2, the CDR3 gives the full variable domain: GAGVSQSPSNKVTEKGKDVELRCDPISGHTALYWYRQSLGQGLEFLIYFQGNSAPDKSGLPSDRFSAERTGGSVSTLTIQRTQQEDSAVYLCASSATRQQAFNYGYTFGSGTRLTVV.

This clonotype was observed a few times. The conserved closing phenylalanine or tryptophan is absent in this CDR3, likely reflecting a read error. No DNA is shown, since the ends of the CDR3 on it are uncertain; the CDR3 is the one TCRdb lists. The chain employs TRBV20-1 and TRBJ2-1; the tabulated D call, TRBD1, remains unverified against the DNA. The V gene's germline CDR1 is DFQATT and CDR2 SNEGSKA (reference sequence). Counting both end residues, the CDR3 totals 15 amino acids. CDR3 protein: CSASGSTLLRPERGL.

The V and J genes are TRBV9 and TRBJ2-3; 10 bases line up with TRBD1. From germline, CDR1 is SGDLS and CDR2 YYNGEE. Trimming cost V 3 bases and J 5 bases; bases outside gene matches: 9. This CDR3 region has 16 residues. Here the CDR3 reads CASSELTGGGLDTQYF. The CDR3, as DNA: TGTGCCAGCAGCGAATTGACAGGGGGCGGATTAGATACGCAGTATTTT. The full variable domain, rest sourced from reference TRBV9 and TRBJ2-3, is DSGVTQTPKHLITATGQRVTLRCSPRSGDLSVYWYQQSLDQGLQFLIQYYNGEERAKGNILERFSAQQFPDLHSELNLSSLELGDSALYFCASSELTGGGLDTQYFGPGTRLTVL.

The rearrangement links TRBV4-3 to TRBJ2-1; D gene ambiguous. The CDR3 has 14 residues. Between the trimmed V and J ends, which lost 3 bases and 13 bases, there was a span of 19 bases. Germline V gene lookup returns CDR1 LGHNA and CDR2 YSLEER. CDR3 sequence: CASSQWGGPQPQFF. CDR3 DNA sequence: TGCGCCAGCAGCCAGTGGGGTGGCCCGCAACCCCAGTTCTTC.

The chain joins TRBV4-3 to TRBJ2-5, with 11 bases fitting TRBD1. Trimming cost V 4 bases and J 2 bases; bases outside gene matches: 6. This CDR3 spans 16 amino acids. Germline V gene data show CDR1 as LGHNA and CDR2 as YSLEER. The CDR3 nucleotides read TGCGCCAGCAGCCGGCGGACAGGGGGCCATCAAGAGACCCAGTACTTC. Amino acids: CASSRRTGGHQETQYF.

This clonotype has only a few counts. The V call is TRBV7-2, the J call TRBJ2-1, with 8 bases matching TRBD2. Germline V lookup: CDR1 SGHTA, CDR2 FQGNSA. Trimming at V came to 6 bases and at J to 2 bases, leaving 9 bases not matched to a gene. The CDR3 covers 16 residues. CDR3 protein: CASSIPLAGTYNEQFF. The CDR3 nucleotides are TGTGCCAGCAGTATCCCCCTAGCGGGCACCTACAATGAGCAGTTCTTC.

Here the CDR3 reads CASTGDRQETQYF. The CDR3, as DNA: TGTGCCAGCACAGGGGACAGACAAGAGACCCAGTACTTC. J is TRBJ2-5 and V is TRBV4-2, with 7 bases matching TRBD1. Germline-derived CDR1 and CDR2 are LGHNA and YNFKEQ. Trimming at V came to 7 bases and at J to 2 bases, leaving 4 bases not matched to a gene. This CDR3 comprises 13 residues.

The chain recombines TRBV30 with TRBJ1-2; the D gene is possibly TRBD1 (5 bases). Germline loops: CDR1 GTSNPN, CDR2 SVGIG (reference sequence). The CDR3 is 10 amino acids. V was pared by 0 bases and J by 11 bases, with 7 bases between. The CDR3 DNA reads as TGTGCCTGGAGTGTACGGGGGTACACCTTC. Protein product: CAWSVRGYTF.

This clonotype has just a few counts. The gene calls are TRBV3-1 and TRBJ2-1; 11 nucleotides agree with TRBD2. Trimming cost V 1 base and J 6 bases; bases outside gene matches: 5. CDR1 is LGHDT, CDR2 YNNKEL, per germline (reference sequence). The length of the CDR3 is 16 residues. The CDR3 loop reads CASSQVLAGGLNEQFF. The DNA of the CDR3 is TGTGCCAGCAGCCAAGTTTTAGCGGGGGGGCTCAATGAGCAGTTCTTC.

The genes are TRBV28 and TRBJ2-1; 8 bases are a match to TRBD1. Germline loops: CDR1 MDHEN, CDR2 SYDVKM. The V gene end was trimmed by 5 bases and the J gene end by 12 bases; junction bases not matched to a gene: 15. This CDR3 contains 15 residues. The DNA of the CDR3 is TGTGCCAGCAGTCTAGGACAGGGCTCAGGGTTTGGGCAGTTCTTC. Translation: CASSLGQGSGFGQFF.

This clonotype has more than one count but fewer than ten. This sequence joins TRBV7-9 and TRBJ2-5; TRBD1 agrees at 9 bases. The CDR3 is made up of 15 amino acids. V lost 6 bases to trimming and J lost 4 bases; unmatched junction nucleotides: 9. CDR1 SEHNR and CDR2 FQNEAQ come from the germline V gene (reference sequence). The CDR3 DNA reads as TGTGCCAGCAGGCCGGGACAGGGAGTGGCAGAGACCCAGTACTTC. This encodes CASRPGQGVAETQYF. The full variable domain, in which reference TRBV7-9 and TRBJ2-5 provide the parts outside the CDR3, is DTGVSQNPRHKITKRGQNVTFRCDPISEHNRLYWYRQTLGQGPEFLTYFQNEAQLEKSRLLSDRFSAERPKGSFSTLEIQRTEQGDSAMYLCASRPGQGVAETQYFGPGTRLLVL.

This clonotype was observed a handful of times. The genes are TRBV12-3 or TRBV12-4 and TRBJ2-3; 11 nucleotides align to TRBD2. The length of the CDR3 is 16 residues. V lost 5 bases to trimming and J lost 1 base; unmatched junction nucleotides: 5. The CDR3 DNA sequence: TGTGCCAGCAGTCCTCGGGGACTAGCGGGCACAGATACGCAGTATTTT. This sequence encodes CASSPRGLAGTDTQYF.

The chain joins TRBV5-1 to TRBJ2-3; D is uncertain. There are 14 residues in the CDR3. Germline V gene lookup returns CDR1 SGHRS and CDR2 YFSETQ. V shed 0 bases and J shed 3 bases, with 8 bases lying between them. CDR3 bases: TGCGCCAGCAGCTTGGAGGGATTAACAGATACGCAGTATTTT. The encoded protein is CASSLEGLTDTQYF.

This clonotype was counted at least ten times. The rearrangement uses TRBV4-1 and TRBJ2-3, with 7 nucleotides matching TRBD1. The germline V gene encodes CDR1 MGHRA and CDR2 YSYEKL. With 4 bases clipped from V and 4 bases from J, the junction kept 8 bases outside the gene matches. The CDR3 is 15 amino acids. The CDR3 loop reads CASSRPGTVSDTQYF. CDR3 nucleotides: TGCGCCAGCAGCCGTCCCGGGACAGTTTCAGATACGCAGTATTTT.